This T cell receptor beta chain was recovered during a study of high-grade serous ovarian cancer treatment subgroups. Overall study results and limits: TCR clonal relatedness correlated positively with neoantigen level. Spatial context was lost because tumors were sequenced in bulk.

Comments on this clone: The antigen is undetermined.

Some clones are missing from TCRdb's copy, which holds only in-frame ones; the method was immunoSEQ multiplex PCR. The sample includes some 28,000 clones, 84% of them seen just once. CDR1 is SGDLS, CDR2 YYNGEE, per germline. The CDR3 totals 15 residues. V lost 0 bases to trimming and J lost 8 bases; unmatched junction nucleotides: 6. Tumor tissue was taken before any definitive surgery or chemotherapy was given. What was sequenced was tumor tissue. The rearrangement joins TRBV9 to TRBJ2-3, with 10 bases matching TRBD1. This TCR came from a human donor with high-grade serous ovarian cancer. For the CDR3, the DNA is TGTGCCAGCAGCGTAGAAGGGACAGGGGTGCGTACGCAGTATTTT. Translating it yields CASSVEGTGVRTQYF.